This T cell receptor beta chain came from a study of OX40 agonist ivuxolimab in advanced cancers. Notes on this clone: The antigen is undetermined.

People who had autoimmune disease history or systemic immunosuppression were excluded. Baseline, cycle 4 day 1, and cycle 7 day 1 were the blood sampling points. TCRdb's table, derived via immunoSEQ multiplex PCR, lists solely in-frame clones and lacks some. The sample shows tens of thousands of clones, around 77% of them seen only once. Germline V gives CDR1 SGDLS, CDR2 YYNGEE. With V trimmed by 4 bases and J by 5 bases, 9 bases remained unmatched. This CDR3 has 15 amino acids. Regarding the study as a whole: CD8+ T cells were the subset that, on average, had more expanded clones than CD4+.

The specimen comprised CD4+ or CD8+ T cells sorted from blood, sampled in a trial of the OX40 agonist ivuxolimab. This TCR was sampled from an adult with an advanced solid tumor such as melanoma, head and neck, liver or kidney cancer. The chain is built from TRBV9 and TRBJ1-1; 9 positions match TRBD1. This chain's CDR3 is CASSPGQGQRTEAFF. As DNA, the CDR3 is TGTGCCAGCAGCCCCGGACAGGGGCAAAGGACTGAAGCTTTCTTT.